This TCR beta chain was identified during a study of T cell repertoires in ileal Crohn's disease. Only one count was recorded for this clone. This CDR3 has 13 amino acids. CDR1 is GTSNPN and CDR2 is SVGIG in the germline V gene (reference sequence). V lost 8 bases and J 0 bases, leaving 11 bases between the germline ends. TCRB immunosequencing input was around 540 nanograms of biopsy DNA per sample. Clones were read by immunoSEQ multiplex PCR, and TCRdb kept only the in-frame ones, dropping some. The sample records about 13,000 clones, about four fifths being singletons. Time point of the sample: neoterminal ileum biopsy at postoperative endoscopy, about 6 months after surgery. Adults with ileal or ileocolonic Crohn's disease and an indication for resection were eligible.

The chain uses TRBV30 and TRBJ1-3; D is uncertain. The sequenced sample was ileal tissue. The sequence derives from an adult with Crohn's disease. The CDR3 spells CAANSGSGNTIYF. In DNA form, the CDR3 reads TGTGCCGCCAACAGCGGCTCTGGAAACACCATATATTTT.